A selection of T cell receptor beta chains follows, all from one sample in a study of Ad26.COV2.S vaccination and SARS-CoV-2 variants. The table came from immunoSEQ multiplex PCR; TCRdb's copy has only in-frame clones and leaves some out. The table records 350,000 to 500,000 clones, 90% of them present only once. Sample: peripheral blood, taken in a trial of Ad26.COV2.S vaccine versus placebo. These TCRs come from a person aged 18 to 65 who received the Ad26.COV2.S COVID-19 vaccine or a placebo. The CDR3 runs from the conserved cysteine through the conserved F or W. A D gene is named only where the DNA matches it firmly. Some rows have no size entry. The others give once, few or many, or a class for an expanded clone.

.	TRBJ1-6	.	TRBV19	CASSIRRDGSSYNSPLHF	TGTGCCAGTAGTATTCGGCGGGACGGGAGCTCCTATAATTCACCCCTCCACTTT
.	TRBJ1-5	.	TRBV28	CASSLSSRVAKPQHF	TGTGCCAGCAGCCTCTCGAGTAGGGTCGCCAAGCCCCAGCATTTT
.	TRBJ2-6	.	TRBV7-9	CASSPRVSGANVLTF	TGTGCCAGCAGCCCTCGTGTCTCTGGGGCCAACGTCCTGACTTTC
.	TRBJ2-1	.	TRBV7-2	CASSSVGYNEQFF	TGTGCCAGCAGCTCCGTTGGGTACAATGAGCAGTTCTTC
once	TRBJ1-1	.	TRBV19	CASTPTGRLNTEAFF	TGTGCCAGCACCCCTACGGGGCGATTGAACACTGAAGCTTTCTTT
once	TRBJ2-7	TRBD1	TRBV7-2	CASSTDRGSYEQYF	TGTGCCAGCAGCACGGACAGGGGATCGTACGAGCAGTACTTC
.	TRBJ2-1	.	TRBV28	CASSSNRVSYNEQFF	TGTGCCAGCAGTTCTAACAGGGTCTCCTACAATGAGCAGTTCTTC
.	TRBJ1-1	.	TRBV6-6	CASSVTGYRYTEAFF	TGTGCCAGCAGTGTGACAGGCTATCGGTACACTGAAGCTTTCTTT
.	TRBJ1-5	.	TRBV27	CASSPGYGVGLEGQPQHF	TGTGCCAGCAGTCCAGGATACGGAGTCGGTTTGGAGGGTCAGCCCCAGCATTTT
.	TRBJ2-1	TRBD2	TRBV27	CASSSPTSGRYNEQFF	TGTGCCAGCAGTTCCCCGACTAGCGGGAGGTACAATGAGCAGTTCTTC
few	TRBJ2-1	TRBD2	TRBV2	CASILSGNLRGEQFF	TGTGCCAGCATTCTTAGCGGGAACCTACGAGGTGAGCAGTTCTTC
.	TRBJ2-5	.	TRBV6-2/TRBV6-3	CASSLKVEQETQYF	TGTGCCAGCAGCTTAAAGGTAGAGCAAGAGACCCAGTACTTC
.	TRBJ2-1	.	TRBV6-5	CASSFPPGNEQFF	TGTGCCAGCAGTTTTCCTCCGGGAAATGAGCAGTTCTTC
.	TRBJ2-1	TRBD2	TRBV7-3	CASSLWTSGRDEQFF	TGTGCCAGCAGCTTATGGACTAGCGGAAGGGATGAGCAGTTCTTC
.	TRBJ1-3	TRBD1	TRBV7-2	CASSFGTGRTNTIYF	TGTGCCAGCAGCTTTGGGACAGGGAGGACTAACACCATATATTTT
.	TRBJ2-5	.	TRBV24-1	CATSDTESKTQYF	TGTGCCACCAGTGATACCGAATCTAAAACCCAGTACTTC
.	TRBJ2-7	.	TRBV27	CASSLSWVSSYEQYF	TGTGCCAGCAGTTTATCATGGGTTAGCTCCTACGAGCAGTACTTC
.	TRBJ2-6	.	TRBV21-1	CASRIPPEGAGANVLTF	TGTGCCAGCAGGATACCTCCAGAAGGTGCTGGGGCCAACGTCCTGACTTTC
.	TRBJ1-1	.	TRBV20-1	CSEARNTEAFF	TGCAGTGAGGCCAGGAACACTGAAGCTTTCTTT
.	TRBJ2-5	.	TRBV3-1/TRBV3-2	CARHSLETQYF	TGTGCCAGACATTCCCTAGAGACCCAGTACTTC
once	TRBJ1-2	.	TRBV6-6	CASTRGDTVFGYTF	TGTGCCAGCACCCGGGGGGACACCGTTTTTGGCTACACCTTC
once	TRBJ1-5	.	TRBV30	CAWSVGWSAGPSGGPQHF	TGTGCCTGGAGTGTCGGTTGGTCGGCAGGGCCTTCCGGGGGGCCCCAGCATTTT
.	TRBJ2-2	TRBD1	TRBV4-3	CASSQATGTGELFF	TGCGCCAGCAGCCAAGCGACAGGGACCGGGGAGCTGTTTTTT
once	TRBJ2-7	TRBD2	TRBV27	CASSLSAGPGLDYEQYF	TGTGCCAGCAGTTTATCAGCGGGACCGGGACTAGACTACGAGCAGTACTTC
.	TRBJ2-2	.	TRBV19	CASRTLDTGELFF	TGTGCCAGTAGAACACTGGACACCGGGGAGCTGTTTTTT
few	TRBJ2-1	TRBD2	TRBV4-1	CASSQGTSGYNEQFF	TGCGCCAGCAGCCAAGGGACTAGCGGATACAATGAGCAGTTCTTC
.	TRBJ1-1	.	TRBV5-4	CASRPPGRPNTEAFF	TGTGCCAGCAGACCTCCGGGACGTCCGAACACTGAAGCTTTCTTT
.	TRBJ2-7	.	TRBV2	CASSATWDGGHDEQYF	TGTGCCAGCAGTGCGACCTGGGACGGGGGACACGACGAGCAGTACTTC
.	TRBJ2-7	TRBD1	TRBV28	CASSLGTGATPYEQYF	TGTGCCAGCAGTTTGGGGACAGGGGCTACCCCTTACGAGCAGTACTTC
.	TRBJ1-5	.	TRBV21-1	CASSKRSTGRVGNQPQHF	TGTGCCAGCAGCAAAAGGTCGACAGGGAGGGTTGGCAATCAGCCCCAGCATTTT
.	TRBJ2-1	.	TRBV29-1	CSVGQGRNEQFF	TGCAGCGTTGGGCAGGGACGGAATGAGCAGTTCTTC
.	TRBJ1-2	TRBD1	TRBV29-1	CSAGQGAYGYTF	TGCAGCGCCGGACAGGGGGCATATGGCTACACCTTC
.	TRBJ1-5	.	TRBV19	CASRSRDRAEYSNQPQHF	TGTGCCAGCCGCTCCCGGGACCGGGCCGAATATAGCAATCAGCCCCAGCATTTT
.	TRBJ2-7	.	TRBV5-1	CASSLVLLEDTFYEQYF	TGCGCCAGCAGCTTGGTTTTACTAGAGGACACTTTTTACGAGCAGTACTTC
.	TRBJ2-7	.	TRBV19	CASSMDGGGGYEQYF	TGTGCCAGTAGTATGGACGGGGGAGGAGGATACGAGCAGTACTTC
.	TRBJ1-4	.	TRBV11-2	CASSFNLGEKLFF	TGTGCCAGCAGCTTTAACTTGGGGGAAAAACTGTTTTTT
.	TRBJ1-2	.	TRBV24-1	CATSDRDWDGYTF	TGTGCCACCAGTGACCGGGACTGGGATGGCTACACCTTC
.	TRBJ2-1	.	TRBV11-3	CASSLVRDPGLGEQFF	TGTGCCAGCAGCTTAGTGCGAGACCCGGGACTGGGTGAGCAGTTCTTC
.	TRBJ1-5	.	TRBV27	CASSQGWVQPQHF	TGTGCCAGCAGTCAGGGTTGGGTTCAGCCCCAGCATTTT
.	TRBJ2-2	TRBD2	TRBV5-4	CASSLPATSAGELFF	TGTGCCAGCAGCTTGCCGGCAACTAGCGCCGGGGAGCTGTTTTTT
.	TRBJ2-5	.	TRBV5-4	CASSPRPEETQYF	TGTGCCAGCAGCCCCCGACCAGAAGAGACCCAGTACTTC
.	TRBJ1-3	.	TRBV19	CASTLGSVHSGNTIYF	TGTGCCAGTACCCTCGGTTCCGTTCATTCTGGAAACACCATATATTTT
.	TRBJ2-3	.	TRBV7-3	CASSLNRDTDTQYF	TGTGCCAGCAGCTTAAACAGGGACACAGATACGCAGTATTTT